This T cell receptor beta chain was identified in a study of blood T cell repertoires in COVID-19. Under the authors' procedure: Reference gene primer amplification gave nucleated cell count estimates. The method was immunoSEQ multiplex PCR; TCRdb's version includes in-frame clones alone and lacks a portion of them. V, J and clone size are taken as reported in that table, and D and trimming were inferred from the DNA itself. The data hold tens of thousands of clones, with about 83% observed a single time. CDR1 and CDR2 (germline): KGHDR, SFDVKD. CDR3 length equals 18 residues. V lost 4 bases and J lost 2; bases outside the gene matches: 13.

The TCR sequence derives from a human donor in a cohort sampled during active COVID-19. The sample taken for sequencing was peripheral blood. V usage is TRBV24-1 and J usage is TRBJ1-2; 9 nucleotides agree with TRBD1. This CDR3 reads CATSDSSGTGIRNYGYTF. The CDR3 DNA follows: TGTGCCACCAGTGACTCCTCCGGGACAGGGATAAGGAACTATGGCTACACCTTC.